The rows below give T cell receptor beta chains drawn from one sample of a study of cytomegalovirus exposure and HLA in healthy donors. TCRdb's table, derived via immunoSEQ multiplex PCR, lists solely in-frame clones and lacks some. In the table there are roughly 100,000 clones, about four fifths of which are singletons. Sequenced: PBMCs. The receptors originated from a female donor in good health and CMV-seropositive. Both conserved end residues are part of each CDR3.

v_call: TRBV4-1
cdr3_aa: CASKGTADF

v_call: TRBV2
cdr3_aa: CASDGTGGPKNIQYF

v_call: TRBV5-1
cdr3_aa: CASSPHPRDGYTF

v_call: TRBV6-5
cdr3_aa: CASSLGQSYNEQFF

v_call: TRBV7-8
cdr3_aa: CASSRDREETQYF

v_call: TRBV5-4
cdr3_aa: CASSLWALNTEAFF

v_call: TRBV19
cdr3_aa: CASRQQGTDTQYF

v_call: TRBV7-2
cdr3_aa: CASSLNSPSGGETQYF

v_call: TRBV13
cdr3_aa: CASSLRTRKDQETQYF

v_call: TRBV6-1
cdr3_aa: CASSAKAGSRETQYF

v_call: TRBV5-4
cdr3_aa: CASSLGGMNTEAFF

v_call: TRBV4-1
cdr3_aa: CASSQEGTGDQPQHF

v_call: TRBV20-1
cdr3_aa: CSATQGEPQHF

v_call: TRBV10-3
cdr3_aa: CAVLRDPGNEQFF

v_call: TRBV7-9
cdr3_aa: CASSLGWSQPQHF

v_call: TRBV25-1
cdr3_aa: CASSGGPYEQFF